This T cell receptor beta chain was observed in a study of PD-L1 blockade in urothelial cancer. Study background: The patients first took atezolizumab in about 2014, receiving 1,200 mg intravenously every 3 weeks. T cell content in blood samples showed a median of about 150,000.

Time point described: pretreatment peripheral blood. Patients had locally advanced or metastatic urothelial carcinoma. Into every PCR, synthetic TCR analog templates were spiked. The protocol was immunoSEQ multiplex PCR, while the TCRdb copy is restricted to in-frame clones and leaves out a portion. The sample has approximately 41,000 clones; just under 85% are singletons. This CDR3 region has 15 residues. The V and J ends lost 4 bases and 4 bases respectively, with 17 bases between them. The germline CDR1 and CDR2 sequences are ENHRY and SYGVKD. The clonotype originates from a man older than 75 with urothelial cancer. The J gene is TRBJ2-7, the V gene TRBV10-3; a possible D gene is TRBD1 (5 bases). Sequencing was performed on PBMCs, taken around atezolizumab (anti-PD-L1) treatment. The CDR3 nucleotides read TGTGCCATCAGTGGGGCGCAGACAGCCAATTACGAGCAGTACTTC. It is translated as CAISGAQTANYEQYF.